Described below is a single TCR beta chain sequence and its context. Antigen unknown. Combining a sample-barcoded 5' primer with a J-beta primer mix, a second PCR ran for 7 to 11 cycles. Every cDNA molecule bore a tag from a template-switch adaptor containing 12 random nucleotides. MiXCR was run by TCRdb on the 5' RACE reads, yielding one entry per CDR3 protein. The sample yields 600,000 to 900,000 distinct CDR3 sequences, roughly 24% seen once. This sample was included in a study of blood T cells in healthy people across ages. Study-wide points: In the absence of known donor CMV status, changes in expanded clonotypes were possibly confounded. It was the long-lived donors that had more naive CD4+ cells and higher diversity than aged donors.

The V gene's germline CDR1 is SGHTA and CDR2 FQGTGA. Trimming removed 5 bases from V and 7 bases from J, with 17 bases in between. CDR3 length: 15 amino acids. This same sample was also part of a study on T cells of mothers and their children.

Sequencing input: blood. J is TRBJ2-2 and V is TRBV7-3; no clear D. The source is a boy aged 10-17 years in good health. The CDR3 bases are TGTGCCAGCAGCCTACAGCCAGTGATGGGCGGGGAGCTGTTTTTT. Translating gives CASSLQPVMGGELFF.